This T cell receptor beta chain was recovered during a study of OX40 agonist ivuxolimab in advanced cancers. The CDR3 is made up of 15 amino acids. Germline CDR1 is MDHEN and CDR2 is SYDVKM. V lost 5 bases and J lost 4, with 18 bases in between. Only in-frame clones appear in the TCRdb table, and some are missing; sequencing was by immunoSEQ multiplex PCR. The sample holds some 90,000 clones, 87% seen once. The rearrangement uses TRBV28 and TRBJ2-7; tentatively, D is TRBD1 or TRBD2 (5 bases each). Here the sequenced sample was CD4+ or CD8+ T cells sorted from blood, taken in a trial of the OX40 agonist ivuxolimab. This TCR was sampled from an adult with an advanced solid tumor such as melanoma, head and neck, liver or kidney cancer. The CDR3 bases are TGTGCCAGCAGTGGGGCTGGCGGGCACCTATACGAGCAGTACTTC. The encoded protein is CASSGAGGHLYEQYF.